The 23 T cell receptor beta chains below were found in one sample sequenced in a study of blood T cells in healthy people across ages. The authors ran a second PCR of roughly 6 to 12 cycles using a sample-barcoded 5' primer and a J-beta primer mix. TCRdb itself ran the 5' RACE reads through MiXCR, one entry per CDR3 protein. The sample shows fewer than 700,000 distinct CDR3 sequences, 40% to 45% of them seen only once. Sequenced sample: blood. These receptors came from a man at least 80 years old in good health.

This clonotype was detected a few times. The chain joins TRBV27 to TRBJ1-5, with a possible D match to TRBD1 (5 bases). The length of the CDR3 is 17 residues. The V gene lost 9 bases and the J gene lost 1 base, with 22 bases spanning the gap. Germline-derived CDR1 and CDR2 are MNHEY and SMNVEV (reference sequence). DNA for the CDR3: TGTGCCAGTTTTGGGCAGGGTAGGTTTATGAGCAATCAGCCCCAGCATTTT. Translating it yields CASFGQGRFMSNQPQHF.

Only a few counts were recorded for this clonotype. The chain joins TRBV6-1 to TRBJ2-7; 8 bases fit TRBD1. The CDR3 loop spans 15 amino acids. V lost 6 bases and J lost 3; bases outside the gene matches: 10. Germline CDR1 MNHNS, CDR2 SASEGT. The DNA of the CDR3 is TGTGCCAGCAGCTTCGACCGGGACAGGATCTACGAGCAGTACTTC. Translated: CASSFDRDRIYEQYF.

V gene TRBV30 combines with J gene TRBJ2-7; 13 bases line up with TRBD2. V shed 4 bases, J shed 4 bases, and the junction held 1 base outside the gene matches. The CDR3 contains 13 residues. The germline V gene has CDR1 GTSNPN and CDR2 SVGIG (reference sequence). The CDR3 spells CAWTGLAGYEQYF. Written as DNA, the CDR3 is TGTGCCTGGACGGGACTAGCGGGATACGAGCAGTACTTC.

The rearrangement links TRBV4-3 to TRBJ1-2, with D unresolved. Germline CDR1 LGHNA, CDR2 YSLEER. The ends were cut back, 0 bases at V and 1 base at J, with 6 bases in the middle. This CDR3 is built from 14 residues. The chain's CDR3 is CASSQETVNYGYTF. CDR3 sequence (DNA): TGCGCCAGCAGCCAAGAAACAGTTAACTATGGCTACACCTTC.

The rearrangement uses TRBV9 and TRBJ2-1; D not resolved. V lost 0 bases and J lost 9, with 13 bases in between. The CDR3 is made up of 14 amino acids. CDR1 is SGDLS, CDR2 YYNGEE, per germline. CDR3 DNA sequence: TGTGCCAGCAGCGTAGATAACTATCTGCGTGAGCAGTTCTTC. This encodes CASSVDNYLREQFF.

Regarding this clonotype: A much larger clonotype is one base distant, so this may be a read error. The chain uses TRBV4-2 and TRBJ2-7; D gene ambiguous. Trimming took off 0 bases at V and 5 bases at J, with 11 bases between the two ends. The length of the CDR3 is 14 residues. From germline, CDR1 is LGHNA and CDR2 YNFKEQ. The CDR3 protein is CASSQDAAVDEQYF. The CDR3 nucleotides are TGTGCCAGCAGCCAAGATGCGGCCGTCGACGAGCAGTACTTC.

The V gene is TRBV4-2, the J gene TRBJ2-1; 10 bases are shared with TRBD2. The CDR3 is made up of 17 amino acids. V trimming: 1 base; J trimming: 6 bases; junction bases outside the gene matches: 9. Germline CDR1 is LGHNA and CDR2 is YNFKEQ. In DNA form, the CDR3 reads TGTGCCAGCAGCCAAGGGCCAGCGGGAGGGGTGGGCAATGAGCAGTTCTTC. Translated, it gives CASSQGPAGGVGNEQFF.

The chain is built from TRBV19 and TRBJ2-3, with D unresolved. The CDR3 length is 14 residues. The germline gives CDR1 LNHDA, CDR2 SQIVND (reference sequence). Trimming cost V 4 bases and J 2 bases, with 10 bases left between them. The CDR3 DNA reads TGTGCCAGTAGTAAACCCGGGTCCACAGATACGCAGTATTTT. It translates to CASSKPGSTDTQYF.

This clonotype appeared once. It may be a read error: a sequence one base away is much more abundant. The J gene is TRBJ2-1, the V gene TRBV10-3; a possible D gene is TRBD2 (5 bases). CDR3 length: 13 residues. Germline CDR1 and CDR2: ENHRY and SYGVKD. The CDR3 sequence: CATSERTPNEQFF. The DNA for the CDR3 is TGTGCCACCAGTGAGAGGACTCCAAATGAGCAGTTCTTC.

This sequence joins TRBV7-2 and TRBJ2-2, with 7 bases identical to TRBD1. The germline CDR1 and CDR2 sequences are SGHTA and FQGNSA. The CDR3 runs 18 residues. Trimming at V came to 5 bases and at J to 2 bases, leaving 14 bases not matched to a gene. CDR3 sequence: CASSPSTGVWVNTGELFF. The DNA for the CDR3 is TGTGCCAGCAGCCCATCAACAGGGGTGTGGGTAAACACCGGGGAGCTGTTTTTT. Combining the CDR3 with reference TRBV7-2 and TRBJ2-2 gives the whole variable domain GAGVSQSPSNKVTEKGKDVELRCDPISGHTALYWYRQSLGQGLEFLIYFQGNSAPDKSGLPSDRFSAERTGGSVSTLTIQRTQQEDSAVYLCASSPSTGVWVNTGELFFGEGSRLTVL.

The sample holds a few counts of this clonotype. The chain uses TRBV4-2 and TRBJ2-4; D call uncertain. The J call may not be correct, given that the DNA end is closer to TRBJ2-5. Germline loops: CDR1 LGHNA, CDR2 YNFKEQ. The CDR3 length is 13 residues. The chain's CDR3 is CASSQEIVETQYF. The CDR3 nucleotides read TGTGCCAGCAGCCAAGAAATAGTAGAGACCCAGTACTTC.

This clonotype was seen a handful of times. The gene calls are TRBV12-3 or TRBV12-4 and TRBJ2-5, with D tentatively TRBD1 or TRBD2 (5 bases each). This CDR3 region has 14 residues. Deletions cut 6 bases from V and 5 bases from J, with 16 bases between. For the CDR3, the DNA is TGTGCCAGCAGCCTTGTCCAGGGACGGGAGACCCAGTACTTC. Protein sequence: CASSLVQGRETQYF.

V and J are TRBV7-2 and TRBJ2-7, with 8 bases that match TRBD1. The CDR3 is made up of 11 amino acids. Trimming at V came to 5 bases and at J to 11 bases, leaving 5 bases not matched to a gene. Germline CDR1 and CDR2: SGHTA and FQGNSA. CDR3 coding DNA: TGTGCCAGCAGCGACGGACAGGGAGAGTACTTC. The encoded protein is CASSDGQGEYF.

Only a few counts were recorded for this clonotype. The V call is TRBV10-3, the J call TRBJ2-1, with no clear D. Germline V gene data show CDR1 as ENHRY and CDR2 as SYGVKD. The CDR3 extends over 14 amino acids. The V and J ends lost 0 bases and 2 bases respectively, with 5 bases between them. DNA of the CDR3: TGTGCCATCAGTGAGTCTGATACCTACAATGAGCAGTTCTTC. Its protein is CAISESDTYNEQFF.

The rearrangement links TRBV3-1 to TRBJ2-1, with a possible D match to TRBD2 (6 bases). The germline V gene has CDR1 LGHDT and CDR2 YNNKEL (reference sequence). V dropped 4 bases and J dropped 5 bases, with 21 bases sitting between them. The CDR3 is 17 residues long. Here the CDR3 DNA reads TGTGCCAGCAGCCTTAAAGAGTTCGGGAGCGGTGACAATGAGCAGTTCTTC. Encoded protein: CASSLKEFGSGDNEQFF.

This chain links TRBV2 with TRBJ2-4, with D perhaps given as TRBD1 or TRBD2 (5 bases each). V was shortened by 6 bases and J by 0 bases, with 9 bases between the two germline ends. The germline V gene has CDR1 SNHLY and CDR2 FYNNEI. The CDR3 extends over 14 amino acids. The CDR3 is CASSTGTAKNIQYF. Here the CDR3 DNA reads TGTGCCAGCAGCACCGGGACAGCCAAAAACATTCAGTACTTC.

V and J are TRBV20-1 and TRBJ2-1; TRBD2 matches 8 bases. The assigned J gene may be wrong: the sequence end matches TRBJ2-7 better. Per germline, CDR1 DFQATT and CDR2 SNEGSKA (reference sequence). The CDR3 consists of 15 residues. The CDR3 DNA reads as TGCAGTGCTAGTCCCCTAGCGGGCTATGGCTATGAGCAGTACTTC. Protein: CSASPLAGYGYEQYF.

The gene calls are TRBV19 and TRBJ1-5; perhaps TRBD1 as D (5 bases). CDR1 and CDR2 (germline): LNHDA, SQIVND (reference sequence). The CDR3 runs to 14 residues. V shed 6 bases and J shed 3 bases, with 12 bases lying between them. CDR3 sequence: CASRGETDNQPQHF. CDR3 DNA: TGTGCCAGTAGGGGCGAGACAGACAATCAGCCCCAGCATTTT.

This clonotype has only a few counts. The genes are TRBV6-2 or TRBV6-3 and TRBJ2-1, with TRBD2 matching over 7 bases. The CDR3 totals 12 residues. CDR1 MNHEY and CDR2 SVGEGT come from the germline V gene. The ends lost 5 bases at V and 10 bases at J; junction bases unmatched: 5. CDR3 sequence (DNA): TGTGCCAGCAGTGTGACTAGCCGAGAGCAGTTCTTC. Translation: CASSVTSREQFF.

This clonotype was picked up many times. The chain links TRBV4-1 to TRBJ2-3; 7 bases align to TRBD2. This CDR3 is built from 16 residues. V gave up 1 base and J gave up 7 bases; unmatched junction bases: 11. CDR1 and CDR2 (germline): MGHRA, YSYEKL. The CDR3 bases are TGCGCCAGCAGCCAAGCTAGCGGAACCTCGTCGAATACGCAGTATTTT. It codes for CASSQASGTSSNTQYF.

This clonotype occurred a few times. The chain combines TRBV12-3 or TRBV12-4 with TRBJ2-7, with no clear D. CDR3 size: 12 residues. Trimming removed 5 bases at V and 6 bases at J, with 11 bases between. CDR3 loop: CASSNPRSEQYF. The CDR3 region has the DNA TGTGCCAGCAGTAATCCCAGGTCCGAGCAGTACTTC.

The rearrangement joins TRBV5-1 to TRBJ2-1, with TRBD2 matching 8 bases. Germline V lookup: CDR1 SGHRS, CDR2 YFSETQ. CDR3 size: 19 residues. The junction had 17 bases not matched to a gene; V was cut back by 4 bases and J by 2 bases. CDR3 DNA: TGCGCCAGCAGCCATTTCGGCCCCGGGTCGGGAGGGACCTACAATGAGCAGTTCTTC. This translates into CASSHFGPGSGGTYNEQFF.

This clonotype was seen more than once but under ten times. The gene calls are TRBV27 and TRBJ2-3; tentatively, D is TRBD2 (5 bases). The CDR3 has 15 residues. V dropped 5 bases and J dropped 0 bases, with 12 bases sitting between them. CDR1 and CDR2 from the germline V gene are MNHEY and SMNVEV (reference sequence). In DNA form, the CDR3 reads TGTGCCAGCAGTCTGATGGGAGCTAGCACAGATACGCAGTATTTT. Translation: CASSLMGASTDTQYF.